The 19 T cell receptor beta chains given below trace back to one sample, sequenced in a study of CD8 T cells in ankylosing spondylitis. TCRdb redid the calling of the 5' RACE reads with MiXCR, one entry per CDR3 protein. The profile covers about 130,000 distinct CDR3 sequences, with roughly 6.6% appearing a single time and around 12% taken by the ten largest. The sample was blood, either unsorted or a sorted T cell fraction (not recorded which). The receptor source for this set is a female donor with ankylosing spondylitis or in good health (not recorded which).

This clonotype was detected only a few times. A read error may account for a junction end that differs from germline. The CDR3 is CASSSGREETQYF. The CDR3 bases are TGTGCTAGCAGCTCGGGACGGGAGGAGACCCAGTACTTC. J is TRBJ2-5 and V is TRBV7-7; D may be TRBD2 (6 bases). From germline, CDR1 is SSHAT and CDR2 FNYEAQ (reference sequence). The CDR3 is 13 residues long. Using reference TRBV7-7 and TRBJ2-5 for the parts outside the CDR3, the full variable domain is GAGVSQSPRYKVTKRGQDVTLRCDPISSHATLYWYQQALGQGPEFLTYFNYEAQPDKSGLPSDRFSAERPEGSISTLTIQRTEQRDSAMYRCASSSGREETQYFGPGTRLLVL.

This clonotype was recorded many times. The rearrangement links TRBV5-1 to TRBJ1-1; D is ambiguous. The V and J ends lost 3 bases and 1 base respectively, with 7 bases between them. The germline V gene has CDR1 SGHRS and CDR2 YFSETQ. The CDR3 is 13 residues long. CDR3 amino acids: CASSYGANTEAFF. The CDR3 nucleotides read TGCGCCAGCAGCTATGGAGCGAACACTGAAGCTTTCTTT. Full variable domain (remainder filled in from reference TRBV5-1 and TRBJ1-1): KAGVTQTPRYLIKTRGQQVTLSCSPISGHRSVSWYQQTPGQGLQFLFEYFSETQRNKGNFPGRFSGRQFSNSRSEMNVSTLELGDSALYLCASSYGANTEAFFGQGTRLTVV.

This clonotype was detected ten times or more. The genes are TRBV12-3 or TRBV12-4 and TRBJ2-7, with D unresolved. With 3 bases removed from V and 4 bases from J, the gap between germline ends came to 10 bases. The CDR3 sequence is 13 residues long. The CDR3 reads CASSFWAGYEQYF. In DNA form, the CDR3 reads TGTGCCAGCAGTTTCTGGGCCGGGTACGAGCAGTACTTC.

J is TRBJ2-7 and V is TRBV7-6; 8 nucleotides align to TRBD1. V lost 4 bases to trimming and J lost 7 bases; unmatched junction nucleotides: 12. The CDR3 extends over 15 amino acids. CDR1 and CDR2 from the germline V gene are SGHVS and FNYEAQ. The CDR3 DNA reads TGTGCCAGCAGCTATAACCCCGACAGGGGTGGGGAGCAGTACTTC. Its protein product is CASSYNPDRGGEQYF.

There are a few counts of this clonotype. In nucleotides, the CDR3 is TGCGCCAGCAGCCCGACAGGGGGCCGGCCCCAGCATTTT. Protein product: CASSPTGGRPQHF. The V call is TRBV5-1, the J call TRBJ1-5, with 10 bases fitting TRBD1. Germline V gene lookup returns CDR1 SGHRS and CDR2 YFSETQ. J was trimmed by 9 bases and V by 4 bases; bases with no gene match: 4. The CDR3 sequence is 13 residues long.

At least ten counts were recorded for this clonotype. This chain links TRBV12-3 or TRBV12-4 with TRBJ1-5; D unresolved. This CDR3 is 12 amino acids long. Trimming left V 6 bases short and J 3 bases short, with 6 bases between. The CDR3, as DNA: TGTGCCAGCAGCACTTACAATCAGCCCCAGCATTTT. Amino acids: CASSTYNQPQHF.

With respect to this clonotype: One end of the junction does not line up with germline, which may come from a read error. This sequence joins TRBV28 and TRBJ2-3, with a possible D match to TRBD1 (5 bases). CDR1 is MDHEN and CDR2 is SYDVKM in the germline V gene. This CDR3 comprises 16 residues. The CDR3 here is CANSLWAGMVGDTQYF. The CDR3 region has the DNA TGTGCCAACAGTTTATGGGCAGGGATGGTAGGAGATACGCAGTATTTT.

This clonotype was seen ten or more times. The chain joins TRBV7-9 to TRBJ2-2, with TRBD1 as a possible D gene (6 bases). Trimming took off 5 bases at V and 6 bases at J, with 16 bases between the two ends. Germline-derived CDR1 and CDR2 are SEHNR and FQNEAQ (reference sequence). The CDR3 has 15 amino acids. The DNA of the CDR3 is TGTGCCAGCAGCCCTGTTACAGGGTTGGCCGGGGAGCTGTTTTTT. Residues: CASSPVTGLAGELFF.

This clonotype has a count of ten or more. This sequence joins TRBV5-6 and TRBJ1-4, with a possible D match to TRBD1 (6 bases). The V gene lost 4 bases and the J gene lost 0 bases, with 13 bases spanning the gap. The CDR3 sequence is 16 residues long. In germline, CDR1 is SGHDT, CDR2 YYEEEE. CDR3 bases: TGTGCCAGCAGCCTTACAGGGACTCCAACTAATGAAAAACTGTTTTTT. This codes for CASSLTGTPTNEKLFF.

In its sample, this clonotype was seen a few times. This rearrangement joins TRBV5-1 to TRBJ2-7; possibly TRBD1 for D (6 bases). The CDR3 has 14 amino acids. Germline CDR1 and CDR2: SGHRS and YFSETQ. The V end was cut by 4 bases, the J end by 2 bases, with 13 bases between. The CDR3 region has the DNA TGCGCCAGCAGCCAGGGACACCAGCCCTACGAGCAGTACTTC. This sequence encodes CASSQGHQPYEQYF.

This chain connects TRBV20-1 to TRBJ1-5; no firm D call. CDR3 length: 14 residues. V was cut by 2 bases and J by 5 bases, with 13 bases left in between. CDR1 and CDR2 from the germline V gene are DFQATT and SNEGSKA (reference sequence). CDR3 sequence reads: CSARSPEFDQPQHF. Written as DNA, the CDR3 is TGCAGTGCTAGAAGTCCAGAGTTTGATCAGCCCCAGCATTTT.

There are many counts of this clonotype. The rearrangement joins TRBV4-3 to TRBJ2-2; D gene unclear. The germline V gene encodes CDR1 LGHNA and CDR2 YSLEER. Trimming stripped 0 bases from V and 0 bases from J, with 11 bases between. The CDR3 consists of 17 residues. This chain's CDR3 is CASSQDIVRTNTGELFF. In nucleotides, the CDR3 is TGCGCCAGCAGCCAAGATATTGTAAGGACGAACACCGGGGAGCTGTTTTTT.

This clonotype was picked up many times. This chain joins TRBV6-1 and TRBJ2-7, with TRBD2 as a possible D gene (6 bases). With 7 bases removed from V and 4 bases from J, the gap between germline ends came to 14 bases. Germline V lookup: CDR1 MNHNS, CDR2 SASEGT. CDR3 length: 13 residues. CDR3 sequence: CASIGGQTYEQYF. The DNA for the CDR3 is TGTGCCAGCATAGGAGGGCAGACATACGAGCAGTACTTC.

With respect to this clonotype: This may come from a read error, since a much larger clone is one base off. The chain recombines TRBV7-8 with TRBJ1-5; D gene unclear. The CDR3 contains 15 residues. Looked up from germline, CDR1 is SGHVS and CDR2 is FQNEAQ. The CDR3 reads CANSEEGWGNQPQHF. The CDR3 nucleotides read TGTGCCAACAGCGAAGAGGGATGGGGCAATCAGCCCCAGCATTTT. Full variable domain (remainder filled in from reference TRBV7-8 and TRBJ1-5): GAGVSQSPRYKVAKRGQDVALRCDPISGHVSLFWYQQALGQGPEFLTYFQNEAQLDKSGLPSDRFFAERPEGSVSTLKIQRTQQEDSAVYLCANSEEGWGNQPQHFGDGTRLSIL.

This clonotype occurred many times. The chain carries TRBV5-1 and TRBJ1-6, with 9 bases fitting TRBD1. CDR1 is SGHRS and CDR2 is YFSETQ in the germline V gene. CDR3 size: 17 residues. Trimming removed 5 bases from V and 3 bases from J; junction bases left unmatched: 9. CDR3 nucleotides: TGCGCCAGCAGACGGGGACAGGGTGCAATCTATAATTCACCCCTCCACTTT. Its translation: CASRRGQGAIYNSPLHF.

The V and J genes are TRBV7-9 and TRBJ1-1; TRBD1 matches 7 bases. The CDR3 has 15 residues. Losses at the gene ends were 5 bases for V and 3 bases for J; bases not matched to a gene: 9. Germline assignment: CDR1 SEHNR and CDR2 FQNEAQ (reference sequence). CDR3 amino acids: CASSPQTGPYTEAFF. CDR3 in DNA: TGTGCCAGCAGCCCCCAGACAGGGCCGTACACTGAAGCTTTCTTT.

The V gene is TRBV23-1, the J gene TRBJ1-5; D unclear. TRBV23-1 is an ORF for which the function is uncertain. This CDR3 has 18 amino acids. The V and J ends lost 4 bases and 1 base respectively, with 20 bases between them. DNA for the CDR3: TGCGCCAGCAGTCCCTTACTTGGCGTCACAGAGAGCAATCAGCCCCAGCATTTT. It translates to CASSPLLGVTESNQPQHF.

This clonotype was detected many times. This rearrangement joins TRBV5-1 to TRBJ2-1; D perhaps matches TRBD1 (6 bases). V was cut by 1 base and J by 7 bases, with 15 bases left in between. The CDR3 has 15 residues. From germline, CDR1 is SGHRS and CDR2 YFSETQ. The CDR3 reads CASSLSWGLGNEQFF. In DNA, the CDR3 is TGCGCCAGCAGCTTGAGTTGGGGGCTCGGGAATGAGCAGTTCTTC.

In this sample, this clonotype turned up many times. The chain is built from TRBV25-1 and TRBJ2-3; TRBD2 is a possible D gene (6 bases). The CDR3 totals 13 residues. Germline values: CDR1 MGHDK, CDR2 SYGVNS. V lost 11 bases and J 8 bases, leaving 20 bases between the germline ends. CDR3 loop: CAPLKGGPVTQYF. CDR3 in DNA: TGTGCCCCCCTCAAGGGAGGCCCTGTTACGCAGTATTTT.